Below, 5 T cell receptor beta chains from the same sample are listed, as sequenced in a study of T cells after posttransplantation cyclophosphamide (dated by TCRdb to 2016 to 2017). The library was generated by the immunoSEQ multiplex PCR assay. The table comes from immuneACCESS by way of TCRdb, which keeps in-frame sequences with V and J called. Part of the clones is missing from these tables; in studies checked, under half for an unresolved V gene and the rest for unknown reasons. This sample includes 25,000 to 30,000 clones, and none of them was observed just once. Together, the top ten hold around 3% of the sample. Material: PBMCs. These receptors were obtained from a woman aged 55-69 years in good health, CMV-negative, and a related stem cell transplant donor.

This clone was recorded a few times. V and J are TRBV28 and TRBJ2-7, with D tentatively TRBD1 (6 bases). The V end was cut by 5 bases, the J end by 4 bases, with 18 bases between. From germline, CDR1 is MDHEN and CDR2 SYDVKM. The CDR3 contains 15 residues. The CDR3 DNA sequence: TGTGCCAGCAGTCCCCCCAGGGGTGGTAAATACGAGCAGTACTTC. Translation gives CASSPPRGGKYEQYF.

V and J are TRBV9 and TRBJ2-7; D perhaps matches TRBD2 (6 bases). Germline assignment: CDR1 SGDLS and CDR2 YYNGEE. The V and J ends lost 2 bases and 6 bases respectively, with 18 bases between them. This CDR3 comprises 15 residues. CDR3 nucleotide sequence: TGTGCCAGCAGCGTTAAGGCGGGATGGATTGGCGAGCAGTACTTC. Translating gives CASSVKAGWIGEQYF.

In its sample, this clone was seen many times. The chain uses TRBV5-8 and TRBJ2-7; 12 bases map to TRBD1. This CDR3 has 16 amino acids. V trimming: 4 bases; J trimming: 4 bases; junction bases outside the gene matches: 9. Germline V gene sequence: CDR1 SGHTS, CDR2 YDEGEE. The CDR3 DNA reads as TGTGCCAGCAGCCCGAAGGGGACAGGGGGCGCATACGAGCAGTACTTC. This codes for CASSPKGTGGAYEQYF. The full variable domain, its missing parts supplied by reference TRBV5-8 and TRBJ2-7, is EAGVTQSPTHLIKTRGQQATLRCSPISGHTSVYWYQQALGLGLQFLLWYDEGEERNRGNFPPRFSGRQFPNYSSELNVNALELEDSALYLCASSPKGTGGAYEQYFGPGTRLTVT.

This clone was seen ten or more times. CDR3 loop: CASSEGGSGAREQYF. The CDR3 coding sequence is TGTGCCAGCAGTGAAGGGGGTAGCGGGGCTCGCGAGCAGTACTTC. The chain carries TRBV6-1 and TRBJ2-7, with TRBD2 matching over 8 bases. The length of the CDR3 is 15 residues. CDR1 and CDR2 (germline): MNHNS, SASEGT. V lost 1 base to trimming and J lost 6 bases; unmatched junction nucleotides: 8.

There are many counts of this clone. The chain uses TRBV10-1 and TRBJ1-1; no clear D gene. Germline loops: CDR1 WNHNN, CDR2 SYGVQD (reference sequence). The CDR3 sequence is 14 residues long. Trimming shortened V by 11 bases and J by 5 bases, and 21 bases separated the two germline ends. CDR3 sequence reads: CAPQGWSGRTEAFF. The CDR3 nucleotides are TGCGCCCCCCAAGGTTGGTCGGGGAGGACTGAAGCTTTCTTT.